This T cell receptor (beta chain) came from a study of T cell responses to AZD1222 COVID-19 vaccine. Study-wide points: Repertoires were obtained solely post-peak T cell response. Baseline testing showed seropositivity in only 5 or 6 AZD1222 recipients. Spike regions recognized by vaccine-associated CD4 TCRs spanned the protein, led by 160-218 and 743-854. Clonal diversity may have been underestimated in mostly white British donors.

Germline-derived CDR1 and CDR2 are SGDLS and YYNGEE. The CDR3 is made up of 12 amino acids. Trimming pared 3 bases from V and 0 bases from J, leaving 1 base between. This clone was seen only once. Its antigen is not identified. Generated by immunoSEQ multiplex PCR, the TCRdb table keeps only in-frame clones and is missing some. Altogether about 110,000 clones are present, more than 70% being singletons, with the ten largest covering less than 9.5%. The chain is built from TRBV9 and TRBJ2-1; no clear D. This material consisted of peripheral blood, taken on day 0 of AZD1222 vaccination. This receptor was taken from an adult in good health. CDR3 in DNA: TGTGCCAGCAGCGGCTCCTACAATGAGCAGTTCTTC. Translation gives CASSGSYNEQFF.